The clone carrying this T cell receptor (beta chain) has ten or more counts. Its matching antigen is unknown. This sample's RNA came from whole unsorted tissue. The normal lung tissue was taken more than 3 cm from the tumor edge. The library came from three nested PCR rounds adapted from ARM-PCR protocols. TCRdb re-called the multiplex PCR reads with MiXCR, one entry per CDR3 protein. The sample lists roughly 70,000 distinct CDR3 sequences; around two thirds were seen once. The data are from a study of tumor and adjacent non-tumor tissue in lung cancer. Points from the study as a whole: In normal lung, the top 100 clones were significantly more dominant than in tumor. TCR diversity was significantly greater in tumor than normal lung tissue.

V was pared by 6 bases and J by 12 bases, with 9 bases of the junction left unmatched. CDR3 length: 14 amino acids. In germline, CDR1 is MNHEY, CDR2 SVGAGI. Material: distant non-tumor lung tissue. This clonotype originated in a woman in her forties or fifties with non-small cell lung cancer. This rearrangement joins TRBV6-5 to TRBJ1-6; 9 bases map to TRBD1. The CDR3 DNA is TGTGCCAGCAGATCGACAGGGGGAGTTAAACCCCTCCACTTT. This gives the protein CASRSTGGVKPLHF.